The following is a T cell receptor (beta chain) sequence with its context. The source of the sample is a study of blood T cell repertoires in COVID-19. Produced via immunoSEQ multiplex PCR; TCRdb's table is partial and in-frame only. The table includes 270,000 or so clones, 75% to 95% detected once. The CDR3 is 14 amino acids. Germline V gene sequence: CDR1 ENHRY, CDR2 SYGVKD. With 11 bases clipped from V and 0 bases from J, the junction kept 7 bases outside the gene matches. This receptor was obtained from a man aged 35-49 years who had been exposed to COVID-19. The sequenced sample was PBMCs or T cells enriched from blood (not recorded which). The V gene is TRBV10-3, the J gene TRBJ1-2; TRBD1 matches 9 bases. The CDR3 loop is CAAQTGGANYGYTF. The CDR3 nucleotides read TGTGCCGCCCAGACAGGGGGTGCTAACTATGGCTACACCTTC.